A selection of T cell receptor beta chains follows, all from one sample in a study of blood T cell repertoires in COVID-19. TCRdb keeps only in-frame clones here, not all; method: immunoSEQ multiplex PCR. The sample contains some 320,000 clones, 75% to 85% of which appear only once. The sample taken for sequencing was peripheral blood. All receptors derive from a human donor in a cohort sampled during active COVID-19. The CDR3 runs from the conserved cysteine through the conserved F or W. The order of the fields is D gene, J gene, clone size, CDR3 length, V gene, CDR3 DNA, CDR3 protein. A D gene is named only where the DNA matches it firmly. Only some rows state a clone size, as once, few, many or a class for expanded clones.

>TRBD1|TRBJ1-2|few|16|TRBV27
TGTGCCAGCAGTCCGGGGACAGGGTTGGAGTCTTATGGCTACACCTTC
CASSPGTGLESYGYTF
>TRBD1|TRBJ1-1|-|13|TRBV10-3
TGTGCCACCCGACAGGGAATGAACACTGAAGCTTTCTTT
CATRQGMNTEAFF
>TRBD1|TRBJ1-5|-|14|TRBV6-5
TGTGCCAGCGCCCGACAGGGGCTAAATCAGCCCCAGCATTTT
CASARQGLNQPQHF
>TRBD2|TRBJ2-1|-|14|TRBV5-6
TGTGCCAGCGCGGGGGGGCCGCGGTACAATGAGCAGTTCTTC
CASAGGPRYNEQFF
>-|TRBJ1-1|-|16|TRBV3-1/TRBV3-2
TGTGCCAGCAGCCAAGATGCTCGCAGGGTAAACACTGAAGCTTTCTTT
CASSQDARRVNTEAFF
>TRBD2|TRBJ2-1|-|17|TRBV7-9
TGTGCCAGCAGCTCCCGGATTAGCGGGGGTTCCTACAATGAGCAGTTCTTC
CASSSRISGGSYNEQFF
>-|TRBJ1-1|-|14|TRBV2
TGTGCCAGCAGTAGTCACAGGGAAGAGGGTGAAGCTTTCTTT
CASSSHREEGEAFF
>TRBD1|TRBJ2-1|-|16|TRBV5-1
TGCGCCAGCAGCCCGGACAGGGGAATCTCCTACAATGAGCAGTTCTTC
CASSPDRGISYNEQFF
>-|TRBJ1-6|-|13|TRBV27
TGTGCCAGTAAGGGACATCGTAATTCACCCCTCCACTTT
CASKGHRNSPLHF
>-|TRBJ2-7|-|14|TRBV5-5
TGTGCCAGCAGCTTGGGGGGCGCCTTCTACGAGCAGTACTTC
CASSLGGAFYEQYF
>-|TRBJ1-2|few|11|TRBV30
TGTGCCTGGAGTGTACTCAATGGCTACACCTTC
CAWSVLNGYTF
>TRBD2|TRBJ2-7|-|17|TRBV12-5
TGTGCTAGTGGTTTCGGCGGGGGGGCCCAAAGGCGATACGAGCAGTACTTC
CASGFGGGAQRRYEQYF
>TRBD1|TRBJ1-6|-|18|TRBV5-1
TGCGCCAGCAGCTTGACAGCCCCGGGACAGGGGGGGAATTCACCCCTCCACTTT
CASSLTAPGQGGNSPLHF
>-|TRBJ2-7|once|18|TRBV7-2
TGTGCCAGCAGCTTAAAAGTAGGCGGACAGATGACATCCTACGAGCAGTACTTC
CASSLKVGGQMTSYEQYF
>TRBD1|TRBJ1-2|-|16|TRBV18
TGTGCCAGCTCACCAGAGAGATGGACAGGAGCGTATGGCTACACCTTC
CASSPERWTGAYGYTF
>-|TRBJ1-2|-|14|TRBV3-1/TRBV3-2
TGTGCCAGCAGCCAAGGGGGGCAGGGGCATGGCTACACCTTC
CASSQGGQGHGYTF
>-|TRBJ2-3|-|13|TRBV25-1
TGTGCCAGCCGGGGGTCAAACACAGATACGCAGTATTTT
CASRGSNTDTQYF
>TRBD1|TRBJ1-1|-|18|TRBV12-5
TGTGCTAGTGGTCCCGGAGGGACAGGGGGCTCGTTTGCCACTGAAGCTTTCTTT
CASGPGGTGGSFATEAFF
>TRBD1|TRBJ1-5|-|13|TRBV30
TGTGCCTGGACGCCAGGGGGTTTCCAGCCCCAGCATTTT
CAWTPGGFQPQHF
>TRBD1|TRBJ1-2|-|12|TRBV25-1
TGTGCCAGCAGTACTCACAGGGGCGGCTACACCTTC
CASSTHRGGYTF
>-|TRBJ2-3|-|14|TRBV3-1/TRBV3-2
TGTGCCAGCAGCCATACGGTTGGCACAGATACGCAGTATTTT
CASSHTVGTDTQYF
>-|TRBJ2-2|few|16|TRBV27
TGTGCCAGCAGTCCCATCCGGAGACAGTTCACCGGGGAGCTGTTTTTT
CASSPIRRQFTGELFF
>-|TRBJ2-1|-|15|TRBV7-8
TGTGCCAGCAGCCCAGGGGGGAACTCCTACAATGAGCAGTTCTTC
CASSPGGNSYNEQFF
>TRBD1|TRBJ1-1|-|13|TRBV27
TGTGCCAGCAGTTACGGACAGGGCGCTGAAGCTTTCTTT
CASSYGQGAEAFF
>TRBD1|TRBJ2-2|-|16|TRBV9
TGTGCCAGCAGCGTAGGGACAGGGCGACCGACCGGGGAGCTGTTTTTT
CASSVGTGRPTGELFF
>-|TRBJ2-7|-|13|TRBV2
TGTGCCAGCAGTTGGACTAATACCTACGAGCAGTACTTC
CASSWTNTYEQYF
>-|TRBJ1-3|-|15|TRBV25-1
TGTGCCAGCAGTGAGGGACATACCCCTGGAAACACCATATATTTT
CASSEGHTPGNTIYF
>-|TRBJ2-7|-|13|TRBV5-1
TGCGCCAGCAGCTTCGACAGTACCTACGAGCAGTACTTC
CASSFDSTYEQYF
>-|TRBJ1-1|-|14|TRBV29-1
TGCAGCGTTACGAGTCGCAGGGTGGACACTGAAGCTTTCTTT
CSVTSRRVDTEAFF
>-|TRBJ2-3|-|14|TRBV27
TGTGCCACCCAGCGGTGGGTGAGCACAGATACGCAGTATTTT
CATQRWVSTDTQYF
>-|TRBJ2-6|once|17|TRBV10-3
TGTGCCATCAGTGATCAGATGGCAGACTCTGGGGCCAACGTCCTGACTTTC
CAISDQMADSGANVLTF
>-|TRBJ2-3|-|15|TRBV5-1
TGCGCCAGCAGCTTTCTGGCGGCGAGCACAGATACGCAGTATTTT
CASSFLAASTDTQYF
>-|TRBJ1-1|-|13|TRBV18
TGTGCCAGCTCACCTGATGACACACGAGGGGCTTTCTTT
CASSPDDTRGAFF
>-|TRBJ2-2|-|15|TRBV3-1/TRBV3-2
TGTGCCAGCAGCCCCCTGAACTCGAACACCGGGGAGCTGTTTTTT
CASSPLNSNTGELFF
>-|TRBJ2-7|-|10|TRBV20-1
TGCAGTGTTCTGGCTCACGAGCAGTACTTC
CSVLAHEQYF
>-|TRBJ1-1|-|15|TRBV19
TGTGCCAGTAGTATATACCCGAGCGTGAACACTGAAGCTTTCTTT
CASSIYPSVNTEAFF
>TRBD1|TRBJ1-5|-|15|TRBV19
TGTGCCAGTAGTAGCCGGGACAGGGACGATCAGCCCCAGCATTTT
CASSSRDRDDQPQHF
>TRBD2|TRBJ2-1|-|13|TRBV19
TGTGCCAGTAGTATCGGGAGGTACAATGAGCAGTTCTTC
CASSIGRYNEQFF